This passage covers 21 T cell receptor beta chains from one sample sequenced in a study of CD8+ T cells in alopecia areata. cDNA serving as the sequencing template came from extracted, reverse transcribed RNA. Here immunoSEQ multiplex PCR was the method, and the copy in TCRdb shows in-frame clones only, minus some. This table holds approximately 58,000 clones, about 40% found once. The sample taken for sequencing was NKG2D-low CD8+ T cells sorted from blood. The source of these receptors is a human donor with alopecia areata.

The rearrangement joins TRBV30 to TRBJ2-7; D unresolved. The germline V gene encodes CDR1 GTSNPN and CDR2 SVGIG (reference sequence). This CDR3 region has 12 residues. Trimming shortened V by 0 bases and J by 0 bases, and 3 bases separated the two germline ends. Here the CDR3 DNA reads TGTGCCTGGAGTGTAAGCTCCTACGAGCAGTACTTC. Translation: CAWSVSSYEQYF.

The CDR3 loop reads CASSQTRGLATYEQYF. CDR3 DNA: TGTGCCAGCAGCCAGACCAGGGGGCTTGCCACCTACGAGCAGTACTTC. The V and J genes are TRBV27 and TRBJ2-7, with 8 bases aligning to TRBD1. Germline assignment: CDR1 MNHEY and CDR2 SMNVEV (reference sequence). V shed 6 bases, J shed 2 bases, and the junction held 12 bases outside the gene matches. CDR3 length equals 16 residues.

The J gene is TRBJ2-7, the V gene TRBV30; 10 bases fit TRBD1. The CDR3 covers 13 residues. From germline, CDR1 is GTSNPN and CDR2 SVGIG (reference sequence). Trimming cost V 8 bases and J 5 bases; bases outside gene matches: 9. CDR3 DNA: TGTGCCCGGGGGGGGGACAGGGGCCACGAGCAGTACTTC. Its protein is CARGGDRGHEQYF.

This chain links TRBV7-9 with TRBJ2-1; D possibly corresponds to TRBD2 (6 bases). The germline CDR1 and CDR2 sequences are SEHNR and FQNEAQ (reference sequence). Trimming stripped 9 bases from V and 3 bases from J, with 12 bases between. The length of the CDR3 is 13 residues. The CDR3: CARLSGNYNEQFF. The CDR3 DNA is TGTGCCAGACTTAGCGGAAACTACAATGAGCAGTTCTTC. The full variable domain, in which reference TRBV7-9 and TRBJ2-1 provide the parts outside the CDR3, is DTGVSQNPRHKITKRGQNVTFRCDPISEHNRLYWYRQTLGQGPEFLTYFQNEAQLEKSRLLSDRFSAERPKGSFSTLEIQRTEQGDSAMYLCARLSGNYNEQFFGPGTRLTVL.

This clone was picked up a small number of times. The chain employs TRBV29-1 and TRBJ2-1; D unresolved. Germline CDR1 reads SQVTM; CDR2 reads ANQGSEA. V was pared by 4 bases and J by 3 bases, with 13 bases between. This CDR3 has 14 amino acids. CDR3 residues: CSVAPRGVYNEQFF. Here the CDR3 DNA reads TGCAGCGTTGCTCCCCGAGGCGTCTACAATGAGCAGTTCTTC.

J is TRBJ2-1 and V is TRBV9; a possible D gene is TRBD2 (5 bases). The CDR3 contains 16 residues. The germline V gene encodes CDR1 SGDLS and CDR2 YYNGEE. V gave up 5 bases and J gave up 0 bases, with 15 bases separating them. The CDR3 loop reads CASRFGERSSYNEQFF. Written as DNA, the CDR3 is TGTGCCAGCAGGTTTGGTGAGCGGAGCTCCTACAATGAGCAGTTCTTC.

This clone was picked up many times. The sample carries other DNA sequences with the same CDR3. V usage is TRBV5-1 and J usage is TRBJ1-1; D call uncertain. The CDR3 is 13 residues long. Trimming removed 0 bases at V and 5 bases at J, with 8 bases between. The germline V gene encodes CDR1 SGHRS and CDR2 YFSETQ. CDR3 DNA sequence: TGCGCCAGCAGCTTGGCCTTGAGGACTGAAGCTTTCTTT. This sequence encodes CASSLALRTEAFF.

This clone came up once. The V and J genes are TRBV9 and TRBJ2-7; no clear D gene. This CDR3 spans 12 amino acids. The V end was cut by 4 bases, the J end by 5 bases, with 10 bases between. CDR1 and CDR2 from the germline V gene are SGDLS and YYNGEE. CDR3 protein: CASSRPDDEQYF. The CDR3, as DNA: TGTGCCAGCAGCAGACCCGACGACGAGCAGTACTTC.

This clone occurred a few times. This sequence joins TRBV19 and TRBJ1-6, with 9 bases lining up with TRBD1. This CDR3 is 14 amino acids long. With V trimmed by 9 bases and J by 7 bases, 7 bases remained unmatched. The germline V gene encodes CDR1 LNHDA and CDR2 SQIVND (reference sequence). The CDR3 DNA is TGTGCCAGCGCTTCAGGACAGGGGAATTCACCCCTCCACTTT. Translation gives CASASGQGNSPLHF.

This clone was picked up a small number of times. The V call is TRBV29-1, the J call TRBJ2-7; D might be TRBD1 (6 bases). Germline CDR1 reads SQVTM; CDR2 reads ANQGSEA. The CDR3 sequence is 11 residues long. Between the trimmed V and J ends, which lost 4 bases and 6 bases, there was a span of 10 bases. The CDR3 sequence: CSVGGQGEQYF. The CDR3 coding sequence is TGCAGCGTTGGGGGGCAGGGCGAGCAGTACTTC.

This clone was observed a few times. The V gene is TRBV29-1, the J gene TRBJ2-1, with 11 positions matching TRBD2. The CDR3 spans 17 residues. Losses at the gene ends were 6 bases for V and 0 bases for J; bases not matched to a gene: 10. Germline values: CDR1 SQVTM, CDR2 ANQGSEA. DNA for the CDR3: TGCAGCGTGTTGGGACTAGCGGACTGGAGCTCCTACAATGAGCAGTTCTTC. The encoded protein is CSVLGLADWSSYNEQFF.

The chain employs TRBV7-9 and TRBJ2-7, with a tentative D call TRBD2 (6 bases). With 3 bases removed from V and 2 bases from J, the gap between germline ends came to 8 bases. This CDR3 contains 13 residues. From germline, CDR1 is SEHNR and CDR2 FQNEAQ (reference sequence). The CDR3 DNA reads TGTGCCAGCAGCTTGAGGGAGGCCTACGAGCAGTACTTC. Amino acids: CASSLREAYEQYF.

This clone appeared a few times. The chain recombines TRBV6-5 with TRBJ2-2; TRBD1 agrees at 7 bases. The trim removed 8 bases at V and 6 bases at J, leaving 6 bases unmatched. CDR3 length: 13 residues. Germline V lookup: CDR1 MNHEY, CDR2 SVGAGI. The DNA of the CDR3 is TGTGCCAGCGGCAGGGGGTGGGCCGGGGAGCTGTTTTTT. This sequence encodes CASGRGWAGELFF.

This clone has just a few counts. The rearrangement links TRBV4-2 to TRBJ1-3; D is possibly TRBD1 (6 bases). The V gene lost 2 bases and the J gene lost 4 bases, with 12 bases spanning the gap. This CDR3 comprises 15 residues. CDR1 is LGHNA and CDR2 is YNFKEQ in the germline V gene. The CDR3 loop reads CASSQNRDAGNTIYF. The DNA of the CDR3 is TGTGCCAGCAGCCAAAACAGGGATGCCGGAAACACCATATATTTT.

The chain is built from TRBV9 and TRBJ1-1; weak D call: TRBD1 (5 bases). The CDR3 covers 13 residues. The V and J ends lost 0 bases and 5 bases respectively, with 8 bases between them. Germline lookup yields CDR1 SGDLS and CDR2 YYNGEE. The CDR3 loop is CASSVGRATEAFF. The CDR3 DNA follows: TGTGCCAGCAGCGTAGGCAGGGCGACTGAAGCTTTCTTT.

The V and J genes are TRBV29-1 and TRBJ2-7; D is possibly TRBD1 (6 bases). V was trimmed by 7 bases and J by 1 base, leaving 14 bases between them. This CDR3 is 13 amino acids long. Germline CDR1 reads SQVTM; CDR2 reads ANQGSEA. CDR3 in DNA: TGCAGCGCTGTGACAGGCGAGTCCTACGAGCAGTACTTC. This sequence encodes CSAVTGESYEQYF.

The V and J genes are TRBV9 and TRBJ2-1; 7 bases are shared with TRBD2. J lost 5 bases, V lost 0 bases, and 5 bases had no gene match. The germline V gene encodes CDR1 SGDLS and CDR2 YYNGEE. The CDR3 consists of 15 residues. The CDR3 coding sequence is TGTGCCAGCAGCGTAGACCTAGCGGAGGACAATGAGCAGTTCTTC. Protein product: CASSVDLAEDNEQFF. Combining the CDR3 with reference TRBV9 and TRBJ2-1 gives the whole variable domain DSGVTQTPKHLITATGQRVTLRCSPRSGDLSVYWYQQSLDQGLQFLIQYYNGEERAKGNILERFSAQQFPDLHSELNLSSLELGDSALYFCASSVDLAEDNEQFFGPGTRLTVL.

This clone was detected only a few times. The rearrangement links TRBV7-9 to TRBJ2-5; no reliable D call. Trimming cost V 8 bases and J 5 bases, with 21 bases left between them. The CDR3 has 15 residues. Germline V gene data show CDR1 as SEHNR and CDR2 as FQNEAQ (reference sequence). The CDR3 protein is CASGPRVVGRETQYF. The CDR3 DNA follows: TGTGCCAGCGGACCCCGGGTAGTAGGGCGGGAGACCCAGTACTTC. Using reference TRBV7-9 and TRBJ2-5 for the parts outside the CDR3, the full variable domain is DTGVSQNPRHKITKRGQNVTFRCDPISEHNRLYWYRQTLGQGPEFLTYFQNEAQLEKSRLLSDRFSAERPKGSFSTLEIQRTEQGDSAMYLCASGPRVVGRETQYFGPGTRLLVL.

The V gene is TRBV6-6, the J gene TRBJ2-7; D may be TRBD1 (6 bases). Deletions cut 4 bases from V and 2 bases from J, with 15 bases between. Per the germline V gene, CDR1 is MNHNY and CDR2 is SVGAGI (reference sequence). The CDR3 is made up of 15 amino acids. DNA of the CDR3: TGTGCCAGCAGTTCTCCCCGGGACAACCCCTACGAGCAGTACTTC. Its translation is CASSSPRDNPYEQYF.

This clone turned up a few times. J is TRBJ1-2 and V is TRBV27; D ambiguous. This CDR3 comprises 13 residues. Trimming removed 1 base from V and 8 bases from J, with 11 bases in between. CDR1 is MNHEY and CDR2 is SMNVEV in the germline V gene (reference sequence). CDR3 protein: CASSLYEGDGYTF. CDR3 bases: TGTGCCAGCAGTTTATACGAGGGTGACGGCTACACCTTC.

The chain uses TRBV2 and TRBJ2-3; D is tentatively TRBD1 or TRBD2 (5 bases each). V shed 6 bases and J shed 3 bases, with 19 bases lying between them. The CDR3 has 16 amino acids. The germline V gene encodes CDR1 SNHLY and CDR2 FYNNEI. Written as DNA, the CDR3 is TGTGCCAGCAGGAAGGGACCCCTCGATGGAACAGATACGCAGTATTTT. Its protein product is CASRKGPLDGTDTQYF.